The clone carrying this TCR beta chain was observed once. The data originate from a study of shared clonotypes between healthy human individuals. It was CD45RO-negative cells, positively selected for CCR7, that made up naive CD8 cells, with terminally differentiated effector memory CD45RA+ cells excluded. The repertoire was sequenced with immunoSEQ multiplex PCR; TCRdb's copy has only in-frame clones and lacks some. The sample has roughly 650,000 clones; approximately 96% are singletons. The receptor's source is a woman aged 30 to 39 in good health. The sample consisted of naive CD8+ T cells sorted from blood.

The CDR3 protein is CASTALMDNEQFF. The CDR3 bases are TGTGCCAGCACCGCCCTTATGGACAATGAGCAGTTCTTC. The chain carries TRBV5-6 and TRBJ2-1, with D unresolved. Germline V gene lookup returns CDR1 SGHDT and CDR2 YYEEEE. V was pared by 6 bases and J by 5 bases, with 12 bases between. This CDR3 is 13 amino acids long.